The rows below give T cell receptor beta chains drawn from one sample of a study of blood T cell repertoires in COVID-19. Profiled with immunoSEQ multiplex PCR; TCRdb holds only in-frame clones, not every one. This sample has about 68,000 clones, with nearly 90% found just once. Sequencing input: peripheral blood. These receptors were collected from a woman aged 45-59 years with COVID-19, enrolled during active disease. CDR3s include the opening cysteine and the closing phenylalanine or tryptophan. The order of the fields is J gene, clone size, D gene, V gene, CDR3 DNA, CDR3 protein. D genes are given only for firm matches. Rows give clone size only sometimes, using once, few, many, or a class for an expanded clone.

TRBJ2-2 | - | TRBD1 | TRBV5-4 | TGTGCCAGCAGCCGACAGGGATTTGGTGTCGGGGAGCTGTTTTTT | CASSRQGFGVGELFF
TRBJ1-1 | - | - | TRBV5-5 | TGTGCCAGCCACACTTGGACTCGAGGCACTGAAGCTTTCTTT | CASHTWTRGTEAFF
TRBJ1-6 | once | TRBD1 | TRBV27 | TGTGCCAGCAGTTCAACTCCGGGACAGGGTAGTTCACCCCTCCACTTT | CASSSTPGQGSSPLHF
TRBJ2-7 | - | - | TRBV5-1 | TGCGCCAGCAGCGATGGCAGGATTTTATGGGAGCAGTACTTC | CASSDGRILWEQYF
TRBJ2-1 | - | TRBD2 | TRBV19 | TGTGCCAGCACCCCTAGCGGGGAAACCTACAATGAGCAGTTCTTC | CASTPSGETYNEQFF
TRBJ2-6 | - | - | TRBV2 | TGTGCCAGCAGTGAATTTACCAACGTCCTGACTTTC | CASSEFTNVLTF
TRBJ2-6 | - | - | TRBV5-1 | TGCGCCAGCGGGCCCGCGGGTGGGGCCAACGTCCTGACTTTC | CASGPAGGANVLTF
TRBJ2-3 | once | - | TRBV6-5 | TGTGATAAACAGGGCGCGACGCAGTATTTT | CDKQGATQYF
TRBJ1-3 | - | - | TRBV19 | TGTGCCAGTAGACGTCCGGGGACTGGAAACACCATATATTTT | CASRRPGTGNTIYF
TRBJ2-2 | - | TRBD2 | TRBV5-1 | TGCGCCAGCAGCTCACTAGCGGGAGTATCCACCGGGGAGCTGTTTTTT | CASSSLAGVSTGELFF
TRBJ1-3 | - | - | TRBV10-3 | TGTGCCATCAGTGAGCCCGGACAAGGTGCTTCAGATGGAAACACCATATATTTT | CAISEPGQGASDGNTIYF
TRBJ2-1 | - | TRBD2 | TRBV2 | TGTGCCAGCAGTGGTACGCGGGGGGCCGTTGAGCAGTTCTTC | CASSGTRGAVEQFF
TRBJ1-3 | - | - | TRBV9 | TGTGCCAGCAGCCCCCAAGTGGGGACAAACTCTGGAAACACCATATATTTT | CASSPQVGTNSGNTIYF
TRBJ1-4 | once | TRBD1 | TRBV7-9 | TGTGCCAGCAGCTTAGGACAGGGTGATGAAAAACTGTTTTTT | CASSLGQGDEKLFF
TRBJ2-7 | - | TRBD2 | TRBV3-1/TRBV3-2 | TGTGCCAGCAGCCCGACGGGACTAGGTACCTACGAGCAGTACTTC | CASSPTGLGTYEQYF
TRBJ2-5 | - | TRBD1 | TRBV28 | TGTGCCAGCAGACGGACAGGCCAAGAGACCCAGTACTTC | CASRRTGQETQYF
TRBJ1-1 | - | - | TRBV6-6 | TGTGCCAGCAGTTACAGGGGAGGCACTGAAGCTTTCTTT | CASSYRGGTEAFF
TRBJ2-7 | - | TRBD1 | TRBV7-9 | TGTGCCAGCAGGGGGACAGGGGGCGTCATAGGCTACGAGCAGTACTTC | CASRGTGGVIGYEQYF
TRBJ1-1 | - | - | TRBV19 | TGTGCCAGTAGTATATGGCTTTTAGGGGACACTGAAGCTTTCTTT | CASSIWLLGDTEAFF
TRBJ1-2 | - | TRBD1 | TRBV7-9 | TGTGCCAGCAGCAAGACAGGGTCCTATGGCTACACCTTC | CASSKTGSYGYTF
TRBJ2-7 | - | - | TRBV10-3 | TGTGCCGCTTCTGAGAGAATAAATACCTACGAGCAGTACTTC | CAASERINTYEQYF
TRBJ1-5 | - | - | TRBV18 | TGTGCCAGCTCACCTGATGTCGGGCAGCCCCAGCATTTT | CASSPDVGQPQHF
TRBJ2-7 | - | TRBD1 | TRBV9 | TGTGCCAGCAGCGTGGACAGGGGGCAAAACGAGCAGTACTTC | CASSVDRGQNEQYF
TRBJ2-7 | - | - | TRBV7-2 | TGTGCCAGCAGCTTATCGATAGCTTTAGTCTACGAGCAGTACTTC | CASSLSIALVYEQYF
TRBJ2-7 | - | - | TRBV6-5 | TGTGCCAGCAGCACTAGAGGGGGCTACGAGCAGTACTTC | CASSTRGGYEQYF
TRBJ2-2 | - | TRBD1 | TRBV11-2 | TGTGCCAGCAGCTTACACAGGGGACCTAACACCGGGGAGCTGTTTTTT | CASSLHRGPNTGELFF
TRBJ2-7 | - | TRBD2 | TRBV2 | TGTGCCAGCAGTCCGACTAGCGGGAGGTACTCCTACGAGCAGTACTTC | CASSPTSGRYSYEQYF
TRBJ1-1 | few | - | TRBV14 | TGTGCCAGCAGCTTCGACAGTGAGACTGAAGCTTTCTTT | CASSFDSETEAFF
TRBJ1-6 | - | TRBD1 | TRBV5-5 | TGTGCCAGCAGCCGGGACAGCCTTCCACCCCTCCACTTT | CASSRDSLPPLHF
TRBJ1-6 | - | - | TRBV24-1 | TGTGCCACCGCACGGGGGGGGAATAATTCACCCCTCCACTTT | CATARGGNNSPLHF
TRBJ2-3 | - | TRBD2 | TRBV3-1/TRBV3-2 | TGTGCCAGCGGAGGGGCGGGGGGGAGCACAGATACGCAGTATTTT | CASGGAGGSTDTQYF
TRBJ2-2 | - | - | TRBV10-1 | TGCGCCAGCAGTCCCCTAGAGGCCGGGGAGCTGTTTTTT | CASSPLEAGELFF
TRBJ2-1 | once | - | TRBV6-5 | TGTGCCAGCAGTTACTCGATAGTGACACTCACTAGAGGTGTGTTCTTC | CASSYSIVTLTRGVFF
TRBJ1-3 | few | - | TRBV19 | TGTGCCAGTAGGACAGGACCTGGGACCGGAAACACCATATATTTT | CASRTGPGTGNTIYF
TRBJ2-4 | - | - | TRBV18 | TGTGCCAGCTCACCACGGCTTGGCATTCAGTACTTC | CASSPRLGIQYF
TRBJ2-2 | - | - | TRBV11-2 | TGTGCCAGCAGCTTAGTGGGCGTCGCGAACACCGGGGAGCTGTTTTTT | CASSLVGVANTGELFF
TRBJ2-7 | - | - | TRBV5-4 | TGTGCCAGCAGCCTTTCAGGGACCTACGAGCAGTACTTC | CASSLSGTYEQYF
TRBJ2-5 | - | - | TRBV7-9 | TGTGCCAGCAGCTTATTCCGCTTAGGGGCACAGACCCAGTACTTC | CASSLFRLGAQTQYF
TRBJ2-1 | - | TRBD2 | TRBV7-2 | TGTGCCAGCAGCCCCCGCCCCGGGACTAGCGGGGTTGATGAGCAGTTCTTC | CASSPRPGTSGVDEQFF
TRBJ2-7 | - | TRBD2 | TRBV30 | TGTGCCTGGAGACCCAGCGGGGGGATCGACGAGCAGTACTTC | CAWRPSGGIDEQYF
TRBJ2-2 | - | TRBD2 | TRBV24-1 | TGTGCCACCAGCCCCCCCGGACTAGCGGGACCTCCTACCGCGAGCACCGGGGAGCTGTTTTTT | CATSPPGLAGPPTASTGELFF
TRBJ2-7 | - | - | TRBV11-2 | TGTGCCAGCAGGGTAGCTAGCTCCTACGAGCAGTACTTC | CASRVASSYEQYF